The entry below describes one T cell receptor beta chain. This entry comes from a study of cytomegalovirus exposure and HLA in healthy donors. With 60 Vbeta and 13 Jbeta primers, the PCR was carried out. Some clones are missing from TCRdb's copy, which holds only in-frame ones; the method was immunoSEQ multiplex PCR. The top ten hold 1.5% to 1.7% of the sample, which has around 160,000 clones, over 80% seen once. The sequencing sample was made of PBMCs. This sequence was found in a woman in her late teens or twenties in good health and CMV-seronegative.

The chain's CDR3 is CASSSSLLAGTRNEQFF. The CDR3 DNA sequence: TGTGCCAGCAGCTCCTCCCTTCTAGCGGGGACCCGCAATGAGCAGTTCTTC. The rearrangement uses TRBV7-6 and TRBJ2-1; TRBD2 matches 9 bases. The CDR3 runs 17 residues. The germline CDR1 and CDR2 sequences are SGHVS and FNYEAQ. Trimming at V came to 4 bases and at J to 6 bases, leaving 13 bases not matched to a gene.